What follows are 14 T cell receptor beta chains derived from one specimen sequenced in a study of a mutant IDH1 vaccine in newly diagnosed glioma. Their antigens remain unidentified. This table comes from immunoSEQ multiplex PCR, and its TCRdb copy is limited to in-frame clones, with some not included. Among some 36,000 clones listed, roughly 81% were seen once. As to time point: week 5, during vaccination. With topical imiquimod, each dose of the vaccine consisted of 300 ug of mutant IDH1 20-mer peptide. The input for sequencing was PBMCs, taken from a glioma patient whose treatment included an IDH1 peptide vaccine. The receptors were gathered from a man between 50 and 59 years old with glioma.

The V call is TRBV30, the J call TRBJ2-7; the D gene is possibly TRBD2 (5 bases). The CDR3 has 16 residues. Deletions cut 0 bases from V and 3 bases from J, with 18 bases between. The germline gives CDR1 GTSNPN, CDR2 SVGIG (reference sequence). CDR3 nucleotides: TGTGCCTGGAGTGTAGTTGGACTGAATAGGCACTACGAGCAGTACTTC. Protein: CAWSVVGLNRHYEQYF.

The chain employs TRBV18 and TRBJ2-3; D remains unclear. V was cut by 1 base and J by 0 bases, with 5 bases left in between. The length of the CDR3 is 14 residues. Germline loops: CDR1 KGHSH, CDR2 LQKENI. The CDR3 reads CASSPLPSTDTQYF. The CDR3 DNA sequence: TGTGCCAGCTCACCACTGCCTAGCACAGATACGCAGTATTTT. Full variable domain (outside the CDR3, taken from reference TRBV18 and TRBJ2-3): NAGVMQNPRHLVRRRGQEARLRCSPMKGHSHVYWYRQLPEEGLKFMVYLQKENIIDESGMPKERFSAEFPKEGPSILRIQQVVRGDSAAYFCASSPLPSTDTQYFGPGTRLTVL.

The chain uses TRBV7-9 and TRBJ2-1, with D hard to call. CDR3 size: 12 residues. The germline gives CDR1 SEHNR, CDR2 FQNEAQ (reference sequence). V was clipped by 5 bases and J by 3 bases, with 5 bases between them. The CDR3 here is CASSAHYNEQFF. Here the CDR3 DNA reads TGTGCCAGCAGCGCTCACTACAATGAGCAGTTCTTC. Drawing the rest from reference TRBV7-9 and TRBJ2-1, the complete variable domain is DTGVSQNPRHKITKRGQNVTFRCDPISEHNRLYWYRQTLGQGPEFLTYFQNEAQLEKSRLLSDRFSAERPKGSFSTLEIQRTEQGDSAMYLCASSAHYNEQFFGPGTRLTVL.

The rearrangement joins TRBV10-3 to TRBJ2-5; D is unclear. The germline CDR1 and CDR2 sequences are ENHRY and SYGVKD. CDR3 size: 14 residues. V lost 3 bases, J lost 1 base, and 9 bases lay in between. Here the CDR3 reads CAISEGRRQETQYF. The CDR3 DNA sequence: TGTGCCATCAGTGAAGGGCGGCGCCAAGAGACCCAGTACTTC.

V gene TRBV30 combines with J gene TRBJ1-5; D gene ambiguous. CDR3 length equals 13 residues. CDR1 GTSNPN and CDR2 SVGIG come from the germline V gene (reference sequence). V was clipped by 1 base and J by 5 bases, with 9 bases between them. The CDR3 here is CAWSEQTDQPQHF. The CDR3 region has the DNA TGTGCCTGGAGTGAACAGACGGATCAGCCCCAGCATTTT. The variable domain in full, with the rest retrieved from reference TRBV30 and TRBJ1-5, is SQTIHQWPATLVQPVGSPLSLECTVEGTSNPNLYWYRQAAGRGLQLLFYSVGIGQISSEVPQNLSASRPQDRQFILSSKKLLLSDSGFYLCAWSEQTDQPQHFGDGTRLSIL.

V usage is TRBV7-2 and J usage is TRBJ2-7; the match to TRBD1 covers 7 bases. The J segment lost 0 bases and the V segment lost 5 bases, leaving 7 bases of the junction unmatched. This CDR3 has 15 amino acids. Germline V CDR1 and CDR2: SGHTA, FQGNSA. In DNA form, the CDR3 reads TGTGCCAGCAGCCGGACAGGACGATTCTCCTACGAGCAGTACTTC. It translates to CASSRTGRFSYEQYF.

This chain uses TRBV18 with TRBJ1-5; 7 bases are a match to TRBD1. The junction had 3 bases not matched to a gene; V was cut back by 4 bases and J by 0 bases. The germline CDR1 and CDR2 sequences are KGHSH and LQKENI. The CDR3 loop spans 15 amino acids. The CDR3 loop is CASSRTGYSNQPQHF. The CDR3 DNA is TGTGCCAGCTCACGGACAGGTTATAGCAATCAGCCCCAGCATTTT.

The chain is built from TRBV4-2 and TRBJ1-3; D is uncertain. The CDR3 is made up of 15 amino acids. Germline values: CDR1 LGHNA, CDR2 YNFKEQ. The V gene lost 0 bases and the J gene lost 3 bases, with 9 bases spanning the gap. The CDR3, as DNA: TGTGCCAGCAGCCAAGAGAGGACGCTTGGAAACACCATATATTTT. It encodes CASSQERTLGNTIYF.

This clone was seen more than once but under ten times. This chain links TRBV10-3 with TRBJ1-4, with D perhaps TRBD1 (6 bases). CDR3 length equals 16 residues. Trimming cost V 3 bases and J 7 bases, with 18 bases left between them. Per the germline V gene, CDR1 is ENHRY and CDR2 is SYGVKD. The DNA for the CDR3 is TGTGCCATCAGTGAAAAGGACAGTGGGGGATCTGAAAAACTGTTTTTT. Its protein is CAISEKDSGGSEKLFF.

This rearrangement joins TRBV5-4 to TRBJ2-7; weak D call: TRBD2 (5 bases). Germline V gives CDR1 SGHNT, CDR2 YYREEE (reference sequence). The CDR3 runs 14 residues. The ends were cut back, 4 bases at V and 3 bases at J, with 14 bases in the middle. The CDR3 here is CASSQEVPDYEQYF. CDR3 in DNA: TGTGCCAGCAGCCAGGAGGTGCCTGACTACGAGCAGTACTTC. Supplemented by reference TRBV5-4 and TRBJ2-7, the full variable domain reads ETGVTQSPTHLIKTRGQQVTLRCSSQSGHNTVSWYQQALGQGPQFIFQYYREEENGRGNFPPRFSGLQFPNYSSELNVNALELDDSALYLCASSQEVPDYEQYFGPGTRLTVT.

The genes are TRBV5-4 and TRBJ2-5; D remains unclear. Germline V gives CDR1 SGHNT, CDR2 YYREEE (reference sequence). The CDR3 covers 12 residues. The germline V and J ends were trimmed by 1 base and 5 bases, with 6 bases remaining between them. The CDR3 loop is CASSLFQETQYF. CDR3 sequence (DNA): TGTGCCAGCAGCTTGTTCCAGGAGACCCAGTACTTC. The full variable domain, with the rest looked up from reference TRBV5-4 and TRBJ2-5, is ETGVTQSPTHLIKTRGQQVTLRCSSQSGHNTVSWYQQALGQGPQFIFQYYREEENGRGNFPPRFSGLQFPNYSSELNVNALELDDSALYLCASSLFQETQYFGPGTRLLVL.

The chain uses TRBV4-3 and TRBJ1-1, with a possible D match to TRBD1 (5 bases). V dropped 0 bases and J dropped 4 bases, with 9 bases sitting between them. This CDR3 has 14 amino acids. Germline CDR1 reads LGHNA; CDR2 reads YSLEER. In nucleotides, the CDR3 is TGCGCCAGCAGCCAAGATATGGGGGGCACTGAAGCTTTCTTT. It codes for CASSQDMGGTEAFF.

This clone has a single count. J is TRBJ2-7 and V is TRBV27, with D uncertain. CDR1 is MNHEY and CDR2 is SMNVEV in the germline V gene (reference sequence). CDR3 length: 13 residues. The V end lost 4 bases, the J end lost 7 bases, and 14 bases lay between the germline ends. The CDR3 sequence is CASSWSPGPEQYF. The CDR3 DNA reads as TGTGCCAGCAGTTGGTCCCCGGGCCCTGAGCAGTACTTC.

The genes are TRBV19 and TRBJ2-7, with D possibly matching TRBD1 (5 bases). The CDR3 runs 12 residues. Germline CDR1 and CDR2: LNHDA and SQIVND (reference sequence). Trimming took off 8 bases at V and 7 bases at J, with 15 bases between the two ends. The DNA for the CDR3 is TGTGCCAGTTGGGTGATAAGGGGTGAGCAGTACTTC. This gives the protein CASWVIRGEQYF.